This T cell receptor (beta chain) is from a study of CD8 T cells in Susac syndrome. Random hexamers were used to reverse transcribe an amount of about 0.45 to 1 ug RNA. TCRdb ran MiXCR on the immunoSEQ multiplex PCR reads and lists one entry per CDR3 protein. The sample has 180,000 or so distinct CDR3 sequences; 85% to 95% are singletons. Germline-derived CDR1 and CDR2 are PRHDT and FYEKMQ (reference sequence). The CDR3 has 15 amino acids. V gave up 5 bases and J gave up 5 bases; unmatched junction bases: 11. V usage is TRBV13 and J usage is TRBJ1-2, with 7 bases identical to TRBD1. The clonotype was recovered from a human donor with Susac syndrome. Source material: CD4+ T cells from PBMCs. The DNA for the CDR3 is TGTGCCAGCAGCCCAGGTCTTGGACAGGCTTATGGCTACACCTTC. Protein product: CASSPGLGQAYGYTF.